Following are 21 T cell receptor beta chains from one sample sequenced in a study of shared clonotypes between healthy human individuals. Sequencing was performed with immunoSEQ multiplex PCR; in TCRdb, only in-frame clones are kept and a portion is missing. The data hold about 680,000 clones, with 55% to 85% observed a single time. Sequenced material: memory CD4+ T cells sorted from blood. Subset reported: CD45RA-negative fraction. Receptors originate from a woman aged 30 to 39 in good health.

V usage is TRBV28 and J usage is TRBJ2-4, with D perhaps TRBD2 (6 bases). The CDR3 spans 14 residues. Germline V gives CDR1 MDHEN, CDR2 SYDVKM. Trimming took 5 bases from V and 8 from J, leaving 16 bases between them. The CDR3 is CASSPTGTGDIQYF. CDR3 coding DNA: TGTGCCAGCAGTCCCACTGGTACGGGGGACATTCAGTACTTC.

Only one count was recorded for this clone. The chain couples TRBV2 to TRBJ2-2; no definite D call. CDR1 and CDR2 from the germline V gene are SNHLY and FYNNEI. The CDR3 totals 14 residues. V shed 2 bases and J shed 2 bases, with 6 bases lying between them. CDR3 sequence reads: CASSELGNTGELFF. As DNA, the CDR3 is TGTGCCAGCAGTGAACTGGGTAACACCGGGGAGCTGTTTTTT.

The genes are TRBV2 and TRBJ2-7; 11 nucleotides line up with TRBD2. The ends lost 4 bases at V and 4 bases at J; junction bases unmatched: 12. Germline V gene data show CDR1 as SNHLY and CDR2 as FYNNEI. The CDR3 is 17 residues long. The DNA of the CDR3 is TGTGCCAGCAGTGTACAACTAGCGGGAGTTCTTACATACGAGCAGTACTTC. Amino acids: CASSVQLAGVLTYEQYF.

The rearrangement uses TRBV28 and TRBJ2-7; tentative D call: TRBD2 (6 bases). The CDR3 consists of 12 residues. Per the germline V gene, CDR1 is MDHEN and CDR2 is SYDVKM. Deletions cut 8 bases from V and 6 bases from J, with 14 bases between. The CDR3 bases are TGTGCCAGCTCCAGCGGACTAATCGAGCAGTACTTC. Encoded protein: CASSSGLIEQYF.

The chain couples TRBV23-1 to TRBJ2-7; D is uncertain. TRBV23-1 is sorted into the ORF group, with uncertain function. The germline V and J ends were trimmed by 3 bases and 2 bases, with 23 bases remaining between them. This CDR3 is 18 amino acids long. CDR3 sequence (DNA): TGCGCCAGCAGTCATGGGTCTCTTCTGGGTTTAAACCCCTACGAGCAGTACTTC. Translating it yields CASSHGSLLGLNPYEQYF.

The V call is TRBV7-9, the J call TRBJ2-1; maybe TRBD2 (6 bases). Trimming took 4 bases from V and 3 from J, leaving 16 bases between them. This CDR3 contains 16 residues. The germline V gene has CDR1 SEHNR and CDR2 FQNEAQ (reference sequence). The CDR3 region is CASSSRLGGIYNEQFF. The CDR3 DNA sequence: TGTGCCAGCAGCTCGCGACTAGGAGGTATCTACAATGAGCAGTTCTTC.

Concerning this clone itself: This specimen includes other DNA sequences encoding the same CDR3. The CDR3, as DNA: TGTGCCAGCAGCTTCCAGCGGGACACTGAAGCTTTCTTT. Translating it yields CASSFQRDTEAFF. The chain couples TRBV7-2 to TRBJ1-1; D gene unclear. The CDR3 is 13 amino acids. The germline gives CDR1 SGHTA, CDR2 FQGNSA. Trimming pared 3 bases from V and 3 bases from J, leaving 8 bases between.

A word on this clone: This sequence is one base from a far larger clone and is likely a read error. The sample carries other DNA sequences with the same CDR3. The V and J genes are TRBV11-3 and TRBJ2-7; 8 positions agree with TRBD1. This CDR3 has 15 amino acids. From germline, CDR1 is SGHNT and CDR2 YENEEA. The CDR3 nucleotides are TGTGCCAGCAGCTTAAGGGGGACAGGAGGAAACGAGCAATACTTC. Translated: CASSLRGTGGNEQYF. The entire variable domain, with the rest obtained from reference TRBV11-3 and TRBJ2-7, is as follows: EAGVVQSPRYKIIEKKQPVAFWCNPISGHNTLYWYLQNLGQGPELLIRYENEEAVDDSQLPKDRFSAERLKGVDSTLKIQPAELGDSAVYLCASSLRGTGGNEQYFGPGTRLTVT.

The rearrangement uses TRBV19 and TRBJ2-5, with 10 bases that match TRBD2. Germline CDR1 LNHDA, CDR2 SQIVND (reference sequence). CDR3 size: 15 residues. V lost 4 bases, J lost 5 bases, and 7 bases stayed unmatched. CDR3 in DNA: TGTGCCAGTAGTAGGGCTAGCGGGAGTATGGAGACCCAGTACTTC. Translation: CASSRASGSMETQYF.

This clone was counted at least ten times. The chain uses TRBV19 and TRBJ2-3; D possibly uses TRBD1 or TRBD2 (5 bases each). The CDR3 has 15 amino acids. Germline V gives CDR1 LNHDA, CDR2 SQIVND (reference sequence). V lost 4 bases to trimming and J lost 1 base, with 12 bases between them. The CDR3 spells CASSKRRGGTDTQYF. CDR3 in DNA: TGTGCCAGTAGTAAGAGAAGGGGAGGCACAGATACGCAGTATTTT.

V gene TRBV27 combines with J gene TRBJ2-2; the match to TRBD2 covers 10 bases. CDR3 length equals 16 residues. V shed 4 bases and J 3 bases; nucleotides not matched to a gene: 5. CDR1 and CDR2 (germline): MNHEY, SMNVEV (reference sequence). CDR3 nucleotides: TGTGCCAGCAGTTCACGGACTAGCGGTTACACCGGGGAGCTGTTTTTT. Translated, it gives CASSSRTSGYTGELFF.

The CDR3 sequence: CASSLGLRKNRGGNTIYF. The CDR3 DNA reads as TGTGCCAGCAGCTTAGGCCTCAGGAAAAACAGAGGAGGAAACACCATATATTTT. The chain carries TRBV13 and TRBJ1-3; no firm D call. Trimming shortened V by 0 bases and J by 4 bases, and 19 bases separated the two germline ends. Per germline, CDR1 PRHDT and CDR2 FYEKMQ (reference sequence). The length of the CDR3 is 18 residues.

This clone was seen a few times. The chain is built from TRBV7-2 and TRBJ2-2; tentative D call: TRBD2 (6 bases). Germline V lookup: CDR1 SGHTA, CDR2 FQGNSA. This CDR3 has 16 amino acids. The V gene lost 5 bases and the J gene lost 6 bases, with 19 bases spanning the gap. The CDR3 coding sequence is TGTGCCAGCAGCCGTTACTGGCGGGGTTCTTCCGGGGAGCTGTTTTTT. Its protein is CASSRYWRGSSGELFF.

The chain carries TRBV4-2 and TRBJ2-1; 8 bases agree with TRBD2. CDR3 length: 17 amino acids. V dropped 1 base and J dropped 0; count of bases not matched to a gene: 5. CDR1 and CDR2 from the germline V gene are LGHNA and YNFKEQ. Here the CDR3 reads CASSQGEAGDSYNEQFF. The DNA of the CDR3 is TGTGCCAGCAGCCAAGGGGAAGCGGGAGACTCCTACAATGAGCAGTTCTTC.

The chain employs TRBV7-9 and TRBJ2-1; 9 nucleotides agree with TRBD2. With 9 bases clipped from V and 5 bases from J, the junction kept 8 bases outside the gene matches. The CDR3 is 14 amino acids. Germline lookup yields CDR1 SEHNR and CDR2 FQNEAQ (reference sequence). In DNA form, the CDR3 reads TGTGCCAGTCAAGGGCGGGAGGGCGACAATGAGCAGTTCTTC. Encoded protein: CASQGREGDNEQFF.

To note about this clone: This sample also contains other DNA sequences that code for the same CDR3. This chain joins TRBV19 and TRBJ2-1, with 10 positions matching TRBD2. CDR3 size: 17 residues. Germline trimming cut 0 bases from V and 1 base from J; bases unmatched to any gene: 3. Looked up from germline, CDR1 is LNHDA and CDR2 is SQIVND (reference sequence). CDR3 sequence: CASSIEEREGSYNEQFF. Here the CDR3 DNA reads TGTGCCAGTAGTATAGAAGAGCGGGAGGGATCCTACAATGAGCAGTTCTTC. The entire variable domain, with the rest obtained from reference TRBV19 and TRBJ2-1, is as follows: DGGITQSPKYLFRKEGQNVTLSCEQNLNHDAMYWYRQDPGQGLRLIYYSQIVNDFQKGDIAEGYSVSREKKESFPLTVTSAQKNPTAFYLCASSIEEREGSYNEQFFGPGTRLTVL.

The rearrangement joins TRBV6-1 to TRBJ1-5; D is perhaps TRBD1 (5 bases). The CDR3 runs 13 residues. Germline V gene lookup returns CDR1 MNHNS and CDR2 SASEGT. For the CDR3, the DNA is TGTGCTACCCTGAGGGGAAGCAATCAGCCCCAGCATTTT. As protein: CATLRGSNQPQHF.

The table lists this clone with many counts. The chain couples TRBV6-6 to TRBJ1-2, with TRBD1 matching over 9 bases. The length of the CDR3 is 15 residues. CDR1 MNHNY and CDR2 SVGAGI come from the germline V gene (reference sequence). V shed 6 bases, J shed 5 bases, and the junction held 10 bases outside the gene matches. The CDR3 DNA reads TGTGCCAGCAGATATGACCCGACAGGGGGGTATGGCTACACCTTC. Protein product: CASRYDPTGGYGYTF.

The chain is built from TRBV5-5 and TRBJ2-3; 8 nucleotides match TRBD1. The J segment lost 2 bases and the V segment lost 6 bases, leaving 8 bases of the junction unmatched. The CDR3 runs to 15 residues. Germline CDR1 reads SGHKS; CDR2 reads YYEKEE (reference sequence). The CDR3 loop reads CASTGTGEYTDTQYF. Here the CDR3 DNA reads TGTGCCAGCACCGGGACAGGCGAATACACAGATACGCAGTATTTT.

The rearrangement uses TRBV19 and TRBJ2-3; D is undetermined. V gave up 3 bases and J gave up 0 bases, with 7 bases separating them. Germline V gene sequence: CDR1 LNHDA, CDR2 SQIVND (reference sequence). The CDR3 spans 14 residues. In DNA, the CDR3 is TGTGCCAGTAGTATCCCCGGCAGCACAGATACGCAGTATTTT. Protein sequence: CASSIPGSTDTQYF.

This clone was seen once. The chain links TRBV11-1 to TRBJ2-3; 14 bases are a match to TRBD2. This CDR3 has 17 residues. Per the germline V gene, CDR1 is SGHAT and CDR2 is FQDESV (reference sequence). V shed 5 bases and J 5 bases; nucleotides not matched to a gene: 9. The CDR3 loop reads CASSRSPGLAGGDTQYF. DNA of the CDR3: TGTGCCAGCAGCCGTTCCCCCGGACTAGCGGGAGGAGATACGCAGTATTTT.